What follows are 18 T cell receptor beta chains derived from one specimen sequenced in a study of post-analysis software for immune sequencing data. Unique molecular identifiers tagged the TCR beta cDNA libraries. TCRdb re-derived calls from the PCR reads in MiXCR, one entry per CDR3 protein. This sample has more than 500,000 distinct CDR3 sequences, with around 36% found just once. Findings of the study overall: There were five or six TRBV segments more frequent in patients than controls, and TRBV5-6, TRBV5-1 and TRBV20-1 were among them.

The antigens these receptors bind are not known. The sample taken for sequencing was blood. These receptors were taken from a girl aged 2 to 17 with multiple sclerosis.

J is TRBJ2-1 and V is TRBV6-6; D may correspond to TRBD1 or TRBD2 (6 bases each). Germline V gene sequence: CDR1 MNHNY, CDR2 SVGAGI (reference sequence). The CDR3 totals 15 residues. V was cut by 3 bases and J by 10 bases, with 19 bases left in between. CDR3 sequence reads: CASSYDGGTWHEQFF. In DNA form, the CDR3 reads TGTGCCAGCAGTTATGATGGGGGGACATGGCACGAGCAGTTCTTC.

This chain connects TRBV18 to TRBJ2-5; D might be TRBD1 (5 bases). Trimming shortened V by 8 bases and J by 2 bases, and 15 bases separated the two germline ends. Germline lookup yields CDR1 KGHSH and CDR2 LQKENI. This CDR3 spans 14 amino acids. For the CDR3, the DNA is TGTGCCAGCCACCTTGGGGCAGGGCAAGAGACCCAGTACTTC. It is translated as CASHLGAGQETQYF.

This clonotype was counted a few times. The chain links TRBV4-2 to TRBJ2-6; the match to TRBD1 covers 9 bases. The V segment lost 3 bases and the J segment 0 bases; nucleotides outside the gene matches: 6. Germline CDR1 reads LGHNA; CDR2 reads YNFKEQ. The CDR3 length is 18 residues. The CDR3 protein is CASSHRTGVNSGANVLTF. CDR3 nucleotide sequence: TGTGCCAGCAGCCACCGGACAGGGGTCAACTCTGGGGCCAACGTCCTGACTTTC.

The rearrangement joins TRBV20-1 to TRBJ1-4; TRBD1 is a possible D gene (5 bases). The V gene's germline CDR1 is DFQATT and CDR2 SNEGSKA (reference sequence). This CDR3 is 13 amino acids long. V lost 5 bases and J 8 bases, leaving 15 bases between the germline ends. CDR3 in DNA: TGCAGTGCTCCGCGGACACAACGGGAAAAACTGTTTTTT. Amino acid sequence: CSAPRTQREKLFF.

This clonotype was seen more than once but under ten times. The chain uses TRBV10-2 and TRBJ2-3; TRBD1 aligns across 9 bases. The V gene end was trimmed by 2 bases and the J gene end by 6 bases; junction bases not matched to a gene: 9. Per germline, CDR1 WSHSY and CDR2 SAAADI. The CDR3 runs 16 residues. CDR3 sequence (DNA): TGCGCCAGCAGTGAGCGGGGGACAGGGAATTTGGATACGCAGTATTTT. Translating gives CASSERGTGNLDTQYF.

The CDR3 spells CAISDFDRNTEAFF. The CDR3 nucleotides are TGTGCCATCAGTGATTTTGACAGAAACACTGAAGCTTTCTTT. The V gene is TRBV10-3, the J gene TRBJ1-1; D might be TRBD1 (5 bases). Germline V CDR1 and CDR2: ENHRY, SYGVKD. V lost 3 bases, J lost 2 bases, and 10 bases lay in between. The CDR3 runs 14 residues.

There are a few counts of this clonotype. The chain joins TRBV20-1 to TRBJ2-3; D is ambiguous. Germline V gives CDR1 DFQATT, CDR2 SNEGSKA (reference sequence). The CDR3 is 12 amino acids. The CDR3 DNA reads as TGCACTCGGAGTGCCGGCACAGATACGCAGTATTTT. Amino acids: CTRSAGTDTQYF.

This chain joins TRBV29-1 and TRBJ2-5; 7 bases agree with TRBD1. V lost 6 bases to trimming and J lost 2 bases; unmatched junction nucleotides: 6. This CDR3 region has 13 residues. The V gene's germline CDR1 is SQVTM and CDR2 ANQGSEA. DNA for the CDR3: TGCAGCGTGACCGGGACAGAGCAAGAGACCCAGTACTTC. Residues: CSVTGTEQETQYF.

The J gene is TRBJ1-1, the V gene TRBV18; D gene unclear. Germline CDR1 and CDR2: KGHSH and LQKENI. The CDR3 covers 15 residues. Deletions cut 2 bases from V and 5 bases from J, with 15 bases between. Written as DNA, the CDR3 is TGTGCCAGCTCACCAGGATGGGGTCAGAAGACTGAAGCTTTCTTT. Its translation is CASSPGWGQKTEAFF.

The genes are TRBV20-1 and TRBJ1-2; TRBD1 matches at 8 bases. Losses at the gene ends were 0 bases for V and 1 base for J; bases not matched to a gene: 4. The CDR3 has 15 residues. Germline V gene sequence: CDR1 DFQATT, CDR2 SNEGSKA (reference sequence). The CDR3 region has the DNA TGCAGTGCTAGAGATCCGGACAGGGTTAACTATGGCTACACCTTC. This encodes CSARDPDRVNYGYTF.

The J gene is TRBJ2-3, the V gene TRBV29-1; D might be TRBD2 (5 bases). Germline V gives CDR1 SQVTM, CDR2 ANQGSEA. The CDR3 is made up of 13 amino acids. Trimming removed 7 bases from V and 4 bases from J, with 15 bases in between. The CDR3 protein is CSASLVSPDTQYF. CDR3 bases: TGCAGCGCCTCACTAGTTTCCCCAGATACGCAGTATTTT.

This clonotype showed up just a few times. J is TRBJ2-7 and V is TRBV25-1; unclear D gene. The ends were cut back, 3 bases at V and 3 bases at J, with 6 bases in the middle. This CDR3 has 12 residues. Germline V lookup: CDR1 MGHDK, CDR2 SYGVNS. The CDR3 DNA reads as TGTGCCAGCAGTGAGGGTTTCTACGAGCAGTACTTC. Its translation is CASSEGFYEQYF.

A few counts support this clonotype. This rearrangement joins TRBV20-1 to TRBJ2-5; maybe TRBD1 (5 bases). V lost 0 bases and J 2 bases, leaving 13 bases between the germline ends. The length of the CDR3 is 15 residues. Per the germline V gene, CDR1 is DFQATT and CDR2 is SNEGSKA (reference sequence). CDR3 DNA sequence: TGCAGTGCTAGAGATGTAACAGGCCCTCAAGAGACCCAGTACTTC. Amino acid sequence: CSARDVTGPQETQYF.

The genes are TRBV7-2 and TRBJ2-7, with 8 nucleotides matching TRBD1. TRBJ2-5 matches the DNA end more closely, so the J call is doubtful. Germline CDR1 is SGHTA and CDR2 is FQGNSA. CDR3 size: 13 residues. The CDR3 DNA follows: TGTGCCAGCATCGTCCGGACAGGGGAGACCCAGTACTTC. It codes for CASIVRTGETQYF.

In DNA, the CDR3 is TGCAGTGCTAGATCCCCTGGAGTGGGGTTGACCCAGTACTTC. It encodes CSARSPGVGLTQYF. The V call is TRBV20-1, the J call TRBJ2-5; D is ambiguous. The CDR3 extends over 14 amino acids. CDR1 is DFQATT, CDR2 SNEGSKA, per germline (reference sequence). Trimming shortened V by 2 bases and J by 7 bases, and 17 bases separated the two germline ends.

The rearrangement joins TRBV6-5 to TRBJ1-1, with D unresolved. Per germline, CDR1 MNHEY and CDR2 SVGAGI. This CDR3 has 13 residues. The V and J ends lost 3 bases and 6 bases respectively, with 11 bases between them. CDR3 in DNA: TGTGCCAGCAGTTATCTTCCATTCGCTGAAGCTTTCTTT. This gives the protein CASSYLPFAEAFF.

This clonotype was found a few times. This rearrangement joins TRBV12-3 or TRBV12-4 to TRBJ2-1; a possible D gene is TRBD2 (6 bases). The CDR3 contains 13 residues. V was clipped by 6 bases and J by 5 bases, with 11 bases between them. The CDR3 region is CASRPGGDNEQFF. In nucleotides, the CDR3 is TGTGCCAGCAGACCCGGGGGTGACAATGAGCAGTTCTTC.

The J gene is TRBJ2-3, the V gene TRBV12-3 or TRBV12-4, with TRBD2 identical over 11 bases. This CDR3 spans 19 amino acids. V lost 1 base to trimming and J lost 1 base; unmatched junction nucleotides: 10. The CDR3 coding sequence is TGTGCCAGCAGTTTAGATCCTAGCGGGGGGTTCAGAGGCACAGATACGCAGTATTTT. Its translation is CASSLDPSGGFRGTDTQYF.